The 4 T cell receptor beta chains below come from one sample, sequenced in a study of shared clonotypes between healthy human individuals. Method: immunoSEQ multiplex PCR; TCRdb's copy keeps in-frame clones and lacks some. The data hold roughly 2.6 million clones, with more than 90% observed a single time. The sample was naive CD4+ T cells sorted from blood. The subset was: CD45RA+ positively selected. The source of these receptors is a man aged 18 to 35 in good health.

The chain employs TRBV19 and TRBJ2-1; tentatively, D is TRBD2 (6 bases). The CDR3 contains 17 residues. Per germline, CDR1 LNHDA and CDR2 SQIVND (reference sequence). Between the trimmed V and J ends, which lost 1 base and 5 bases, there was a span of 18 bases. The CDR3 is CASSIGSLGGADNEQFF. CDR3 nucleotide sequence: TGTGCCAGTAGTATAGGTTCCCTTGGCGGGGCAGACAATGAGCAGTTCTTC. The full variable domain, its missing parts supplied by reference TRBV19 and TRBJ2-1, is DGGITQSPKYLFRKEGQNVTLSCEQNLNHDAMYWYRQDPGQGLRLIYYSQIVNDFQKGDIAEGYSVSREKKESFPLTVTSAQKNPTAFYLCASSIGSLGGADNEQFFGPGTRLTVL.

The gene calls are TRBV18 and TRBJ1-1; the D is unclear. The CDR3 extends over 15 amino acids. Germline lookup yields CDR1 KGHSH and CDR2 LQKENI. Deletions cut 0 bases from V and 5 bases from J, with 13 bases between. The CDR3 sequence: CASSPPMNSLTEAFF. The DNA of the CDR3 is TGTGCCAGCTCACCACCGATGAACAGTCTAACTGAAGCTTTCTTT.

The chain is built from TRBV6-5 and TRBJ2-4, with D tentatively TRBD2 (6 bases). The CDR3 spans 12 residues. The V and J ends lost 4 bases and 9 bases respectively, with 10 bases between them. Germline CDR1 and CDR2: MNHEY and SVGAGI. The CDR3 spells CASSSEGGIQYF. The DNA of the CDR3 is TGTGCCAGCAGTTCCGAGGGAGGCATTCAGTACTTC.

The chain is built from TRBV7-9 and TRBJ2-3, with D uncertain. The CDR3 length is 14 residues. The V and J ends lost 1 base and 0 bases respectively, with 5 bases between them. Germline values: CDR1 SEHNR, CDR2 FQNEAQ (reference sequence). CDR3 DNA: TGTGCCAGCAGCTTAGGGAAGAGCACAGATACGCAGTATTTT. Amino acid sequence: CASSLGKSTDTQYF.